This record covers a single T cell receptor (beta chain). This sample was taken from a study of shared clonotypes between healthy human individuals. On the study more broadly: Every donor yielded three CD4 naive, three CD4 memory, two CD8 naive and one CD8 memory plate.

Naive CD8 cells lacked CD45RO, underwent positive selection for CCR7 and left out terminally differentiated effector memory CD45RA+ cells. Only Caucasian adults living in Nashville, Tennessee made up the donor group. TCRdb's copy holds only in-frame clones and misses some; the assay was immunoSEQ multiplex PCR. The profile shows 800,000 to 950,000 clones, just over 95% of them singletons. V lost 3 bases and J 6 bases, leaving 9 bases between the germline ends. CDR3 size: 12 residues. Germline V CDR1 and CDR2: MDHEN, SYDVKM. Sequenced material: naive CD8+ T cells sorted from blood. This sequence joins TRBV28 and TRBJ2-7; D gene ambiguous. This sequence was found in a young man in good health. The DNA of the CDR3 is TGTGCCAGCAGTTTGGTCTCCCTCGAGCAGTACTTC. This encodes CASSLVSLEQYF.